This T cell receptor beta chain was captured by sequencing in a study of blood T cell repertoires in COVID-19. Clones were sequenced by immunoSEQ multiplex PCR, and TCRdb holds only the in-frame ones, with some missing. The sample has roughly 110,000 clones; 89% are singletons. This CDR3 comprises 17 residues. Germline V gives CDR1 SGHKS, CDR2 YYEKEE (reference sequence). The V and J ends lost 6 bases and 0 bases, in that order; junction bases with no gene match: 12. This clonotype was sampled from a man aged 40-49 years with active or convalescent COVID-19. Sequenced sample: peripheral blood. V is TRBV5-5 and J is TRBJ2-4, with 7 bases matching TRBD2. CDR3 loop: CASIPRVGEGAKNIQYF. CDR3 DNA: TGTGCCAGCATCCCCAGGGTCGGGGAGGGAGCCAAAAACATTCAGTACTTC.